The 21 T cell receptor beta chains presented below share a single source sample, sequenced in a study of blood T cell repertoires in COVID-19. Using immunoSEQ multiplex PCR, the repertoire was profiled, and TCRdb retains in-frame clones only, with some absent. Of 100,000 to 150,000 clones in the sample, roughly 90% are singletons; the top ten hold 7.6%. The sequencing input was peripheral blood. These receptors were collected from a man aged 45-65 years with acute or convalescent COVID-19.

The CDR3 sequence: CASSTRGLAGYNEQFF. The CDR3 DNA sequence: TGTGCCAGCAGTACCCGGGGACTAGCGGGATACAATGAGCAGTTCTTC. The chain recombines TRBV6-2 or TRBV6-3 with TRBJ2-1; TRBD2 aligns across 13 bases. The CDR3 has 16 residues. From germline, CDR1 is MNHEY and CDR2 SVGEGT. J lost 4 bases, V lost 5 bases, and 5 bases had no gene match.

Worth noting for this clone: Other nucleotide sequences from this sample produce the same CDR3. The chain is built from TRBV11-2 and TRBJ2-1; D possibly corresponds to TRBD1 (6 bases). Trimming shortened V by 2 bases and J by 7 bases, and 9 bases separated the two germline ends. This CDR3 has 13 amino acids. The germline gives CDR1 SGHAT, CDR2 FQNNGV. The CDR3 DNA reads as TGTGCCAGCAGCTTATCAGGGGTGAATGAGCAGTTCTTC. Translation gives CASSLSGVNEQFF.

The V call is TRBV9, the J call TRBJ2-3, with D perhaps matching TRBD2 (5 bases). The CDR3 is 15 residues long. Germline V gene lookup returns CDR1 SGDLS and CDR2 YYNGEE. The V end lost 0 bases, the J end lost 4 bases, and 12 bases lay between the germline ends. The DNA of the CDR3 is TGTGCCAGCAGCGTAGGGGGAGTATATTCAGATACGCAGTATTTT. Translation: CASSVGGVYSDTQYF.

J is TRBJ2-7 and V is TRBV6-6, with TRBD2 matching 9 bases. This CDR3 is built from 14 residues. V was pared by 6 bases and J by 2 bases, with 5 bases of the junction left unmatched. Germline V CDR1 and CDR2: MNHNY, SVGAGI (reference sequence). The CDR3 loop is CASSLAGAAYEQYF. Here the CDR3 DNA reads TGTGCCAGCAGCTTAGCGGGAGCGGCCTACGAGCAGTACTTC.

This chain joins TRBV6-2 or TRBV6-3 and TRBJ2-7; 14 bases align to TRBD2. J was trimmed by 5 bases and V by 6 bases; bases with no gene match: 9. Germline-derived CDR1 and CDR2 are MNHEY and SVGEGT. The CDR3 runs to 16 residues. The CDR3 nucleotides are TGTGCCAGCAGCATAAAGACTAGCGGGAGGGCCCACGAGCAGTACTTC. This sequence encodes CASSIKTSGRAHEQYF.

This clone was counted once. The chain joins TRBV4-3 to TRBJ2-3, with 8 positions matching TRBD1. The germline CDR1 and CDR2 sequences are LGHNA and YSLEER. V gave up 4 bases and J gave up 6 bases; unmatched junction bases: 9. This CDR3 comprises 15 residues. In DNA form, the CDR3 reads TGCGCCAGCAGCCTTGACAGGGGTCAGGGGGATACGCAGTATTTT. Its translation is CASSLDRGQGDTQYF.

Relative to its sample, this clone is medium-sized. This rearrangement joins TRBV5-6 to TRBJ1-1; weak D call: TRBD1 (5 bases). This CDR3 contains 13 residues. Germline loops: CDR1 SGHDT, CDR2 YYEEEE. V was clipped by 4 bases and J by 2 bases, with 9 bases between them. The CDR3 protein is CASSLGANTEAFF. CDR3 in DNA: TGTGCCAGCAGCCTAGGGGCCAACACTGAAGCTTTCTTT.

CDR3 sequence: CASSQGLRGPNYGYTF. The CDR3 nucleotides read TGTGCCAGCAGCCAAGGGCTCAGGGGGCCTAACTATGGCTACACCTTC. The chain joins TRBV14 to TRBJ1-2; 8 nucleotides align to TRBD1. The length of the CDR3 is 16 residues. Looked up from germline, CDR1 is SGHDN and CDR2 is FVKESK. V shed 1 base, J shed 0 bases, and the junction held 4 bases outside the gene matches. Full variable domain (missing parts from reference TRBV14 and TRBJ1-2): EAGVTQFPSHSVIEKGQTVTLRCDPISGHDNLYWYRRVMGKEIKFLLHFVKESKQDESGMPNNRFLAERTGGTYSTLKVQPAELEDSGVYFCASSQGLRGPNYGYTFGSGTRLTVV.

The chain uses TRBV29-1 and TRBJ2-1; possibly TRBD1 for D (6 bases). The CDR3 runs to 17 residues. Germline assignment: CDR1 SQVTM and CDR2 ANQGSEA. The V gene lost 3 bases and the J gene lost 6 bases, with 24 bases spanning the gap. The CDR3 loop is CSVDRDTGVHRTNEQFF. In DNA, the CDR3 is TGCAGCGTTGACCGGGACACCGGCGTGCATCGGACCAATGAGCAGTTCTTC.

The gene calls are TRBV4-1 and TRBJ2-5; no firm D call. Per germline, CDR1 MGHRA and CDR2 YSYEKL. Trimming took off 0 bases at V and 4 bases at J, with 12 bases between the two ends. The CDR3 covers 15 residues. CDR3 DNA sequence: TGCGCCAGCAGCCAAGAATCCAGGCCTGGAGAGACCCAGTACTTC. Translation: CASSQESRPGETQYF.

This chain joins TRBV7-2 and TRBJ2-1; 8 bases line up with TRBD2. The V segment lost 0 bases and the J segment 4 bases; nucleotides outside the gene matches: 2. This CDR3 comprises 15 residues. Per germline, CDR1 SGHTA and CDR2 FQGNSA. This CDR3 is CASSLAGLVYNEQFF. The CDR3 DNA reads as TGTGCCAGCAGCTTAGCGGGACTAGTATACAATGAGCAGTTCTTC.

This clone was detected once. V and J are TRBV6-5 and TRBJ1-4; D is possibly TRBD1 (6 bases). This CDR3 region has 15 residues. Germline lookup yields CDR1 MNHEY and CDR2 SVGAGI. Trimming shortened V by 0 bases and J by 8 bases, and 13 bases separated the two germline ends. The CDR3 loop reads CASSYSPGQQEKLFF. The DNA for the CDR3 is TGTGCCAGCAGTTACTCTCCGGGACAACAAGAAAAACTGTTTTTT.

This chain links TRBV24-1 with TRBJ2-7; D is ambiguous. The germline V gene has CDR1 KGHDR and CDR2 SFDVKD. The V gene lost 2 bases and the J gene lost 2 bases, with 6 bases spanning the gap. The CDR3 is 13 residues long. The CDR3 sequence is CATSDSPAYEQYF. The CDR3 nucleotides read TGTGCCACCAGTGATTCCCCAGCCTACGAGCAGTACTTC.

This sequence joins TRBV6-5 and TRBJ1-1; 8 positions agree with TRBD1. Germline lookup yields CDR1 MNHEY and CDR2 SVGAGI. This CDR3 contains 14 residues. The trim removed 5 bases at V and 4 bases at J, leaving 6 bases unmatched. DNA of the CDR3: TGTGCCAGCAGTATCTCCAGGGGGCCCACTGAAGCTTTCTTT. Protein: CASSISRGPTEAFF.

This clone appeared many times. CDR3 bases: TGTGCCAGCAGCCGGGACAGGGGCGACTATGGCTACACCTTC. The encoded protein is CASSRDRGDYGYTF. This chain links TRBV7-9 with TRBJ1-2, with 10 bases lining up with TRBD1. Unmatched junction bases numbered 3, after V lost 5 bases and J lost 3 bases. The CDR3 runs 14 residues. CDR1 and CDR2 (germline): SEHNR, FQNEAQ (reference sequence). Full variable domain (outside the CDR3, taken from reference TRBV7-9 and TRBJ1-2): DTGVSQNPRHKITKRGQNVTFRCDPISEHNRLYWYRQTLGQGPEFLTYFQNEAQLEKSRLLSDRFSAERPKGSFSTLEIQRTEQGDSAMYLCASSRDRGDYGYTFGSGTRLTVV.

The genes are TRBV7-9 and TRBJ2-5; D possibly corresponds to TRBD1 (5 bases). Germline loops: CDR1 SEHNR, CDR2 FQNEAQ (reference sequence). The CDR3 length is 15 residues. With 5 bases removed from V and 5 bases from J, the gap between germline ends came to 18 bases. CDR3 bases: TGTGCCAGCAGCAGTCAGGGCCATCTGGGGGAGACCCAGTACTTC. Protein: CASSSQGHLGETQYF.

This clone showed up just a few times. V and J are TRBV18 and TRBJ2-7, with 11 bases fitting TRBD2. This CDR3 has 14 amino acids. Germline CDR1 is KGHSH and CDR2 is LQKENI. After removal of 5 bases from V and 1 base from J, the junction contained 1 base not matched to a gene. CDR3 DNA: TGTGCCAGCTCAGGACTAGCGGGTTCCTACGAGCAGTACTTC. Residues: CASSGLAGSYEQYF.

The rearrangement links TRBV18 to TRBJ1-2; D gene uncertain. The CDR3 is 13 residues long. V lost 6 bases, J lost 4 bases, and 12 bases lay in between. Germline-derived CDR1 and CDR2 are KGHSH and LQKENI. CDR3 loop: CASSEQSTYGYTF. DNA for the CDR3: TGTGCCAGCTCTGAGCAAAGTACCTATGGCTACACCTTC.

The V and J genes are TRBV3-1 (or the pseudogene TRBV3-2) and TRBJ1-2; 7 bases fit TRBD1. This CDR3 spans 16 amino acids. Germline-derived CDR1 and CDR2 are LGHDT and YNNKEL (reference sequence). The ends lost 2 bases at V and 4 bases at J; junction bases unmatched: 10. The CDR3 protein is CASSQSTTGTAYGYTF. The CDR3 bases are TGTGCCAGCAGCCAATCGACCACCGGGACAGCCTATGGCTACACCTTC.

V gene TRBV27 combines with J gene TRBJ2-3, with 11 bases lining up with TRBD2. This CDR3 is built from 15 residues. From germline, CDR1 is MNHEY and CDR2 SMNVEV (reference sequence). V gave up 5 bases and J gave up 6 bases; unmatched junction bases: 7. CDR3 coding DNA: TGTGCCAGCAGTGCCTTAACTAGCGGGAGTGATACGCAGTATTTT. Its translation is CASSALTSGSDTQYF.

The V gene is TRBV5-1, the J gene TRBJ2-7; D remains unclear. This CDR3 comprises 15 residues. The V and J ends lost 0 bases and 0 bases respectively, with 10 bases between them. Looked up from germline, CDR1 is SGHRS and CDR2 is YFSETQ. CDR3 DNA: TGCGCCAGCAGCTTGGTGCGGAGCAGCTCCTACGAGCAGTACTTC. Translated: CASSLVRSSSYEQYF.